The entry below gives a single T cell receptor beta chain sequence along with its context. A single count supports this clone. There is no known antigen for this receptor. The record has no base qualities; no much larger clone is one base away. In Seattle, one collaborating source enrolled patients while the infection was active and tracked those patients longitudinally over the course of disease. Whole blood was collected in K2EDTA tubes by collaborating institutions according to the institutions' own protocols. For TCRbeta analysis, collaborators shipped samples in one of three forms: frozen whole blood, isolated PBMCs, or DNA extracted from either of those sample types. The immunoSEQ Assay, a bias-controlled multiplex PCR, was used to amplify TCRbeta CDR3 regions from genomic DNA. Concerning the study's data processing: Within the assay, amplification of reference gene primers was used to estimate how many nucleated cells each sample contained. To quantify the absolute abundance of each unique TCRbeta CDR3 rearrangement, sequence reads were collapsed and filtered. Productive Simpson clonality was computed per sample as the square root of Simpson's diversity index over productive rearrangements. TCRdb's version of the immuneACCESS table is confined to in-frame rearrangements and falls short of the full clone set. An unresolved V gene accounts for under half of the shortfall where checked; the remainder is of unknown origin. The DNA was the basis for D and trimming; V, J and clone size are from that table. Recorded for this sample are 250,000 to 400,000 clones; 90% of them occurred a single time. The leading ten clones occupy roughly 2.9% of the sample.

These data originate in a study of blood T cell repertoires in COVID-19 (dated by TCRdb to the early 2020s). With respect to the entire study: The collaborator samples originated in the United States, Italy and Spain and spanned the acute and convalescent phases of COVID-19. Where available, HLA class I and class II types were taken from metadata supplied by the sample provider and were not determined by assay-based typing. The samples were drawn from two sources: the first 160 participants of the ongoing ImmuneRACE study, and 950 to 1,500 subjects contributed by 6 global collaborators. The sample metadata nearly always contained a de-identified subject ID, COVID-19 status, age in years and sex. The material from the prospective study consisted of cDNA or gDNA derived from T cells, B-cell-depleted T cells, or PBMCs. Deeply sampled blood TCRbeta repertoires from subjects exposed to, actively infected with, or recovered from COVID-19 were included in the dataset. A freely available public database, intended as a resource for researchers studying the immune response to SARS-CoV-2, is where the repertoires were released.

Study-wide findings and limitations: The amount of clinical and demographic metadata varied by source and participant and was provided uncurated.

The CDR1 and CDR2 encoded by the germline V gene (reference sequence) are MNHEY and SMNVEV. Inclusive of the bounding cysteine and phenylalanine, the CDR3 is 16 residues long. Just CDR3 DNA is preserved here, 48 bases in frame from base 1. V is pruned by 2 bases and J by 2 bases, leaving 6 bases of the junction without a gene match. What was sequenced was peripheral blood. This receptor was identified in a woman under 40 with COVID-19, enrolled during active disease. The chain employs TRBV27 and TRBJ2-7; the central 10 bases match TRBD1. The nucleotide sequence reads TGTGCCAGCAGTTTAGGTTGGGGGACAGGGGCCTACGAGCAGTACTTC. Its translation reads: CASSLGWGTGAYEQYF.